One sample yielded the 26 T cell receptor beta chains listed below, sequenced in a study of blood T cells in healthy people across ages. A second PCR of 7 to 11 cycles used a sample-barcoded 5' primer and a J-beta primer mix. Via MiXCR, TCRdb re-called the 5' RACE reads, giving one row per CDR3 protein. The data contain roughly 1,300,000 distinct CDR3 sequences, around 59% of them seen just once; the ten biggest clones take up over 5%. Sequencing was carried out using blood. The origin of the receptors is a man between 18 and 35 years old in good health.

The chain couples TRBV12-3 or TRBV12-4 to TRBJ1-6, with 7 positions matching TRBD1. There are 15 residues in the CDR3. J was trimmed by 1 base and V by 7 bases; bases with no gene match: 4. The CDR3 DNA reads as TGTGCCAGCAACGCACAGGGGTCCTATAATTCACCCCTCCACTTT. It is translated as CASNAQGSYNSPLHF.

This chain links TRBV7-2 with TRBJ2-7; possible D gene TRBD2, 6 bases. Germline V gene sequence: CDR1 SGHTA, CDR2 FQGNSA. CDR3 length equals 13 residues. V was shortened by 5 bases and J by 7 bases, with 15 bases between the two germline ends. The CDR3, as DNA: TGTGCCAGCAGCGCGGGACGCTCTTCTGAGCAGTACTTC. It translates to CASSAGRSSEQYF. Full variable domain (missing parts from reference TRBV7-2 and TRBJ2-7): GAGVSQSPSNKVTEKGKDVELRCDPISGHTALYWYRQSLGQGLEFLIYFQGNSAPDKSGLPSDRFSAERTGGSVSTLTIQRTQQEDSAVYLCASSAGRSSEQYFGPGTRLTVT.

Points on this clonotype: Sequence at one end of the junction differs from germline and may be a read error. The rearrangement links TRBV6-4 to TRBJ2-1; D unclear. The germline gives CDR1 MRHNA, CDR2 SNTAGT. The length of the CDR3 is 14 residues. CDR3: CASSEDASYNKQFF. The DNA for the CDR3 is TGTGCCAGCAGTGAAGATGCCTCCTACAATAAGCAGTTCTTC.

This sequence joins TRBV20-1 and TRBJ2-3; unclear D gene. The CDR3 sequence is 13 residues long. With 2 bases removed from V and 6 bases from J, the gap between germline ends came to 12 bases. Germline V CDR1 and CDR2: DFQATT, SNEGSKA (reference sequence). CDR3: CSARNGPTDTQYF. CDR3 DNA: TGCAGTGCTAGAAACGGACCCACGGATACGCAGTATTTT.

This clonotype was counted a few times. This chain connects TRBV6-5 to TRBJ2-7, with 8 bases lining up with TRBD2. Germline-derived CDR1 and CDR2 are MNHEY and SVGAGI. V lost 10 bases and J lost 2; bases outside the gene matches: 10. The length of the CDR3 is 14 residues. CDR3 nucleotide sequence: TGTGCCACCCGAGTTGCTAGCGGGCCCTACGAGCAGTACTTC. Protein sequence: CATRVASGPYEQYF.

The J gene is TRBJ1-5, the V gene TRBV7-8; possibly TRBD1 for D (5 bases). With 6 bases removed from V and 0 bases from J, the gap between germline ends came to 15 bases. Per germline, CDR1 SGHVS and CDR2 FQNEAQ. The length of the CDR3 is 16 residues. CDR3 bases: TGTGCCAGCAGACCCGACAGACTTAATAGCAATCAGCCCCAGCATTTT. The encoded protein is CASRPDRLNSNQPQHF.

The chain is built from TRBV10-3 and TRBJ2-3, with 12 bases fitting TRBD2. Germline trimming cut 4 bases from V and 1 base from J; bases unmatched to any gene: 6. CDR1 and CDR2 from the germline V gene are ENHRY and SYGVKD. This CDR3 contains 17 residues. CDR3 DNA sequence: TGTGCCATCAGTGCCTCGGCTAGCGGGAGGGGCACAGATACGCAGTATTTT. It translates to CAISASASGRGTDTQYF.

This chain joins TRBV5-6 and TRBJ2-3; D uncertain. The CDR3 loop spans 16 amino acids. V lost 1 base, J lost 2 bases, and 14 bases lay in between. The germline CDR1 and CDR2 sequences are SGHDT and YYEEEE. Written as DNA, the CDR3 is TGTGCCAGCAGCTTGCCGGAGAATCGATTCACAGATACGCAGTATTTT. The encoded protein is CASSLPENRFTDTQYF.

The CDR3 DNA is TGCAGCGTTCGCGGGAGGGCCTCAGATACGCAGTATTTT. Amino acids: CSVRGRASDTQYF. This chain connects TRBV29-1 to TRBJ2-3; 9 positions agree with TRBD2. J gave up 4 bases and V 5 bases, and 4 bases lay outside the gene matches. The CDR3 spans 13 residues. Per the germline V gene, CDR1 is SQVTM and CDR2 is ANQGSEA.

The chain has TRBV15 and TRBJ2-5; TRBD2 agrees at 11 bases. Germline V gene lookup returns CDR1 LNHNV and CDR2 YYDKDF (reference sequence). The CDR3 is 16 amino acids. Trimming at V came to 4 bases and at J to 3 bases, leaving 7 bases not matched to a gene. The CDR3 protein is CATSTLTSGVEETQYF. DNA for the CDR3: TGTGCCACCAGCACCCTGACTAGCGGGGTTGAAGAGACCCAGTACTTC.

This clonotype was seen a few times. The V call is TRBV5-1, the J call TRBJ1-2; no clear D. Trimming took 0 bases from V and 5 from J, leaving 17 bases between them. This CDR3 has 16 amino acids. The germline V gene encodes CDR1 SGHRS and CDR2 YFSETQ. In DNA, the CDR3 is TGCGCCAGCAGCTTGGTCGGCGGCGGAAAAGGTTATGGCTACACCTTC. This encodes CASSLVGGGKGYGYTF.

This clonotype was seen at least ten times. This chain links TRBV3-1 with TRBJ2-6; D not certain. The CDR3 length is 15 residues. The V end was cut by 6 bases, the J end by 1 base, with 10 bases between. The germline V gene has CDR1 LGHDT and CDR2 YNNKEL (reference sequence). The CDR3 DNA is TGTGCCAGCAGTCAGGACCCGTCTGGGGCCAACGTCCTGACTTTC. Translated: CASSQDPSGANVLTF. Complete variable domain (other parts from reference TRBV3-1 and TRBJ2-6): DTAVSQTPKYLVTQMGNDKSIKCEQNLGHDTMYWYKQDSKKFLKIMFSYNNKELIINETVPNRFSPKSPDKAHLNLHINSLELGDSAVYFCASSQDPSGANVLTFGAGSRLTVL.

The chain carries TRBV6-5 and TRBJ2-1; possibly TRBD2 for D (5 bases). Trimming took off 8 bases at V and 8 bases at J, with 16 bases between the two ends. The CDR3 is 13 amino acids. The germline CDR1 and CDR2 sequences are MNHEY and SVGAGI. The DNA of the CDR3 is TGTGCCAGCGCAGGCGGCGGGCTTCATGAGCAGTTCTTC. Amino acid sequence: CASAGGGLHEQFF.

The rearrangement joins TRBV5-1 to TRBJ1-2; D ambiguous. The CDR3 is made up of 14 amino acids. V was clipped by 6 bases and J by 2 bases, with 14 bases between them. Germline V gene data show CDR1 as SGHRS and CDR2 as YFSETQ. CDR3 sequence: CASKSHQANYGYTF. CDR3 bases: TGCGCCAGCAAATCACATCAGGCAAACTATGGCTACACCTTC.

For the CDR3, the DNA is TGTGCCAGCAGCCTTAGCATATGGACTAGCGGGCGCAATGAGCAGTTCTTC. It encodes CASSLSIWTSGRNEQFF. The genes are TRBV14 and TRBJ2-1; 11 nucleotides align to TRBD2. This CDR3 comprises 17 residues. Losses at the gene ends were 4 bases for V and 6 bases for J; bases not matched to a gene: 11. Germline V gene lookup returns CDR1 SGHDN and CDR2 FVKESK.

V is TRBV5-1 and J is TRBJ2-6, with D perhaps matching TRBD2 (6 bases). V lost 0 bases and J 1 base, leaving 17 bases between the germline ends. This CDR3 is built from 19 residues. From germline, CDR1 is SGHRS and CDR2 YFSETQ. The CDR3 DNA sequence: TGCGCCAGCAGCTTGGATCGCAGGGTAGGAGGGTCTGGGGCCAACGTCCTGACTTTC. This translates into CASSLDRRVGGSGANVLTF.

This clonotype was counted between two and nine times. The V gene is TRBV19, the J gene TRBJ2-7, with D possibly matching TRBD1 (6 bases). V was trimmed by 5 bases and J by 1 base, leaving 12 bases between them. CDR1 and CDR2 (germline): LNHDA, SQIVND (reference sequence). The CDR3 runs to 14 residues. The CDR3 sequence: CASSSSTGSYEQYF. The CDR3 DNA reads TGTGCCAGTAGTTCTTCAACAGGGTCCTACGAGCAGTACTTC.

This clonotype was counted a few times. This chain's CDR3 is CASSEGSQIAKNIQYF. DNA of the CDR3: TGTGCCAGCAGTGAGGGTTCCCAAATAGCCAAAAACATTCAGTACTTC. The chain carries TRBV25-1 and TRBJ2-4; D unclear. The ends were cut back, 3 bases at V and 0 bases at J, with 12 bases in the middle. This CDR3 is built from 16 residues. CDR1 is MGHDK, CDR2 SYGVNS, per germline.

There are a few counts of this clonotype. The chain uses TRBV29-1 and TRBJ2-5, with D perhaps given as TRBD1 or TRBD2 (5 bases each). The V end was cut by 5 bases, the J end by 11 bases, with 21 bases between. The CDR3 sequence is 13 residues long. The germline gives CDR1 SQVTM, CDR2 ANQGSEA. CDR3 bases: TGCAGCGTTCCCGGGACGGCAGGTCGAGAGCAGTACTTC. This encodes CSVPGTAGREQYF.

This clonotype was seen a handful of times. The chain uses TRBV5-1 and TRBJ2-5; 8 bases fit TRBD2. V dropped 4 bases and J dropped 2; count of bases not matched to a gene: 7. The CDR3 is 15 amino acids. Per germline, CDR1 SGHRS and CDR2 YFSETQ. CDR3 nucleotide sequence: TGCGCCAGCAGCCTCGGGACTAGAACACAAGAGACCCAGTACTTC. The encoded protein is CASSLGTRTQETQYF.

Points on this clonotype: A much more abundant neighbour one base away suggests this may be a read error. The CDR3 reads CAGSETGTGSDTQYF. The DNA for the CDR3 is TGTGCCGGCAGTGAAACCGGGACAGGGTCAGATACGCAGTATTTT. V and J are TRBV6-1 and TRBJ2-3; TRBD1 agrees at 9 bases. This CDR3 comprises 15 residues. From germline, CDR1 is MNHNS and CDR2 SASEGT.

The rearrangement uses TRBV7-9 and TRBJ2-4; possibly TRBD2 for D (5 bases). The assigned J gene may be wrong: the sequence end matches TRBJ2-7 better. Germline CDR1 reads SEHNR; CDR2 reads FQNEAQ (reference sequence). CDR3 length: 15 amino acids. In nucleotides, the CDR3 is TGTGCCAGCAGCCTATCCGGGCCGGGAACCTACGAGCAGTACTTC. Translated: CASSLSGPGTYEQYF.

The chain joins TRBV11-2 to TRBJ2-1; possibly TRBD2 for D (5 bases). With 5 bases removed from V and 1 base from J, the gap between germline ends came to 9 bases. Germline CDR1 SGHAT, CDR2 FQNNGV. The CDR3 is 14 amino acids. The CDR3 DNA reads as TGTGCCAGCAGCCCGGACTTGTCCTACAATGAGCAGTTCTTC. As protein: CASSPDLSYNEQFF.

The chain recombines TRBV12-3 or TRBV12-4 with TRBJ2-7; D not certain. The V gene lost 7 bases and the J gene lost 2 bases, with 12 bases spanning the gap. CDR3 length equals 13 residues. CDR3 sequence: CASTPSETYEQYF. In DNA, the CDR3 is TGTGCCAGCACTCCGAGCGAGACCTACGAGCAGTACTTC.

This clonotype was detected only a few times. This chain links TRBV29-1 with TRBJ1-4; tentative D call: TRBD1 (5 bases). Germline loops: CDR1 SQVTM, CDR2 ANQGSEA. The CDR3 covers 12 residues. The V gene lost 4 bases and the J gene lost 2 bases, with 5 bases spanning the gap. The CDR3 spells CSVGGTNEKLFF. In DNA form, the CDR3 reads TGCAGCGTTGGGGGGACTAATGAAAAACTGTTTTTT.

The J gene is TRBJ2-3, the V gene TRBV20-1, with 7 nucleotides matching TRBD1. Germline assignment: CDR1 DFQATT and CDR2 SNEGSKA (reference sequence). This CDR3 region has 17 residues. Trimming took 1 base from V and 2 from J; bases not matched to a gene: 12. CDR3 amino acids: CSARGFRDSLLTDTQYF. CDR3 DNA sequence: TGCAGTGCTAGAGGTTTCCGGGACAGCTTACTCACAGATACGCAGTATTTT.